Following are 23 T cell receptor beta chains from one sample sequenced in a study of cytomegalovirus exposure and HLA in healthy donors. 60 Vbeta and 13 Jbeta primers were used in PCR. Produced via immunoSEQ multiplex PCR; TCRdb's table is partial and in-frame only. The sample has roughly 180,000 clones, just under 80% seen once. Sequencing was performed on PBMCs. The receptors were gathered from a woman aged 30 to 39 in good health and CMV-seronegative.

This chain links TRBV7-3 with TRBJ1-4; TRBD1 aligns across 7 bases. This CDR3 comprises 14 residues. J gave up 10 bases and V 1 base, and 6 bases lay outside the gene matches. Germline V CDR1 and CDR2: SGHTA, FQGTGA. The CDR3 DNA reads as TGTGCCAGCAGCTTAAGACAGGGCGACGGAAAACTGTTTTTT. This codes for CASSLRQGDGKLFF.

The rearrangement links TRBV4-2 to TRBJ2-7; 10 bases fit TRBD2. Trimming at V came to 1 base and at J to 0 bases, leaving 9 bases not matched to a gene. The CDR3 length is 18 residues. The germline CDR1 and CDR2 sequences are LGHNA and YNFKEQ. The CDR3 here is CASSQGAPTSGFSYEQYF. For the CDR3, the DNA is TGTGCCAGCAGCCAAGGCGCCCCGACTAGCGGGTTCTCCTACGAGCAGTACTTC.

There are a few counts of this clone. This rearrangement joins TRBV10-2 to TRBJ1-1; 8 bases match TRBD1. The CDR3 contains 15 residues. Unmatched junction bases numbered 5, after V lost 4 bases and J lost 1 base. Germline CDR1 reads WSHSY; CDR2 reads SAAADI. The CDR3 sequence: CASSGSDRGNTEAFF. Written as DNA, the CDR3 is TGCGCCAGCAGTGGATCAGACAGGGGGAACACTGAAGCTTTCTTT.

This clone came up once. The chain links TRBV18 to TRBJ1-5; TRBD1 might be the D (6 bases). The germline gives CDR1 KGHSH, CDR2 LQKENI. This CDR3 comprises 15 residues. The germline V and J ends were trimmed by 3 bases and 4 bases, with 13 bases remaining between them. CDR3: CASSPVQGTNQPQHF. The CDR3 DNA reads as TGTGCCAGCTCACCGGTACAGGGTACTAATCAGCCCCAGCATTTT.

The chain joins TRBV29-1 to TRBJ2-3, with D hard to call. Germline CDR1 and CDR2: SQVTM and ANQGSEA. CDR3 length: 16 amino acids. V was cut by 6 bases and J by 0 bases, with 19 bases left in between. Here the CDR3 DNA reads TGCAGCGTCCATACAGAAGGATATCCTAGCACAGATACGCAGTATTTT. This sequence encodes CSVHTEGYPSTDTQYF.

The chain uses TRBV7-8 and TRBJ1-2; TRBD1 matches 8 bases. CDR1 and CDR2 (germline): SGHVS, FQNEAQ. V dropped 5 bases and J dropped 6; count of bases not matched to a gene: 8. The CDR3 is made up of 14 amino acids. The CDR3 DNA is TGTGCCAGCAGCACAAGACAGGGGTGGGATGGCTACACCTTC. Protein product: CASSTRQGWDGYTF. The full variable domain, with the rest looked up from reference TRBV7-8 and TRBJ1-2, is GAGVSQSPRYKVAKRGQDVALRCDPISGHVSLFWYQQALGQGPEFLTYFQNEAQLDKSGLPSDRFFAERPEGSVSTLKIQRTQQEDSAVYLCASSTRQGWDGYTFGSGTRLTVV.

In this sample, this clone turned up a few times. The CDR3 protein is CASSENWDRAEQFF. The CDR3, as DNA: TGTGCCAGCAGTGAAAATTGGGACAGGGCTGAGCAGTTCTTC. This chain links TRBV6-1 with TRBJ2-1, with 9 bases aligning to TRBD1. Per germline, CDR1 MNHNS and CDR2 SASEGT. The ends lost 2 bases at V and 9 bases at J; junction bases unmatched: 5. This CDR3 is 14 amino acids long.

This clone showed up just a few times. The rearrangement links TRBV5-5 to TRBJ1-6; no definite D call. Trimming removed 0 bases from V and 8 bases from J, with 18 bases in between. Germline lookup yields CDR1 SGHKS and CDR2 YYEKEE (reference sequence). The CDR3 extends over 17 amino acids. The CDR3 region has the DNA TGTGCCAGCAGCTTGGCCCAGGTCACAGACCTATATTCACCCCTCCACTTT. It translates to CASSLAQVTDLYSPLHF.

The rearrangement links TRBV19 to TRBJ2-3; tentative D call: TRBD1 (6 bases). The CDR3 runs 17 residues. Germline CDR1 is LNHDA and CDR2 is SQIVND (reference sequence). The V end was cut by 6 bases, the J end by 2 bases, with 21 bases between. The CDR3 nucleotides read TGTGCCAGTAGCAGGTCTTCGGCTAGGACAGACACAGATACGCAGTATTTT. Translation gives CASSRSSARTDTDTQYF.

This clone appeared a few times. This rearrangement joins TRBV13 to TRBJ1-2; TRBD1 aligns across 9 bases. CDR1 PRHDT and CDR2 FYEKMQ come from the germline V gene (reference sequence). The length of the CDR3 is 14 residues. The V and J ends lost 4 bases and 2 bases, in that order; junction bases with no gene match: 2. In DNA, the CDR3 is TGTGCCAGCAGCTCCGGGACAGGGAACTATGGCTACACCTTC. This sequence encodes CASSSGTGNYGYTF.

The rearrangement uses TRBV6-1 and TRBJ2-3, with 9 bases fitting TRBD1. The V segment lost 3 bases and the J segment 3 bases; nucleotides outside the gene matches: 4. Germline V gene lookup returns CDR1 MNHNS and CDR2 SASEGT. The CDR3 sequence is 15 residues long. CDR3 sequence: CASSDGTGRTDTQYF. In DNA, the CDR3 is TGTGCCAGCAGTGACGGGACAGGGAGGACAGATACGCAGTATTTT.

The chain has TRBV30 and TRBJ2-2; TRBD2 agrees at 9 bases. V was clipped by 3 bases and J by 4 bases; unmatched bases: 6. CDR3 size: 15 residues. The V gene's germline CDR1 is GTSNPN and CDR2 SVGIG (reference sequence). CDR3 bases: TGTGCCTGGAGCGAAGCTAGCGGGGCCACCGGGGAGCTGTTTTTT. As protein: CAWSEASGATGELFF.

This clone was seen only once. V and J are TRBV5-1 and TRBJ2-7; TRBD2 matches at 7 bases. V shed 4 bases and J 1 base; nucleotides not matched to a gene: 8. The length of the CDR3 is 15 residues. The germline gives CDR1 SGHRS, CDR2 YFSETQ. The CDR3 bases are TGCGCCAGCAGCCCGGCCTGGGGGGGATCCTACGAGCAGTACTTC. This encodes CASSPAWGGSYEQYF.

This chain links TRBV7-9 with TRBJ1-4; maybe TRBD1 (5 bases). CDR1 SEHNR and CDR2 FQNEAQ come from the germline V gene (reference sequence). Trimming removed 6 bases from V and 3 bases from J, with 11 bases in between. CDR3 length: 14 residues. The CDR3 DNA follows: TGTGCCAGCAGGGGAAAGGGGCCTAATGAAAAACTGTTTTTT. This translates into CASRGKGPNEKLFF. Full variable domain (outside the CDR3, taken from reference TRBV7-9 and TRBJ1-4): DTGVSQNPRHKITKRGQNVTFRCDPISEHNRLYWYRQTLGQGPEFLTYFQNEAQLEKSRLLSDRFSAERPKGSFSTLEIQRTEQGDSAMYLCASRGKGPNEKLFFGSGTQLSVL.

The CDR3 loop reads CASSVTTGGNQPQHF. In DNA form, the CDR3 reads TGTGCCAGCAGTGTCACAACAGGGGGAAATCAGCCCCAGCATTTT. The chain recombines TRBV2 with TRBJ1-5, with TRBD1 identical over 8 bases. The CDR3 contains 15 residues. Germline loops: CDR1 SNHLY, CDR2 FYNNEI. After removal of 4 bases from V and 4 bases from J, the junction contained 6 bases not matched to a gene.

The V and J genes are TRBV30 and TRBJ1-3; D not certain. The CDR3 loop spans 12 amino acids. Trimming took 4 bases from V and 3 from J, leaving 7 bases between them. CDR1 and CDR2 (germline): GTSNPN, SVGIG (reference sequence). Here the CDR3 reads CAWNSNGNTIYF. The CDR3 coding sequence is TGTGCCTGGAACTCAAATGGAAACACCATATATTTT.

As for this clone: At one boundary the junction diverges from the germline segment, which might be a read error. V usage is TRBV9 and J usage is TRBJ1-1, with unresolved D. Germline V lookup: CDR1 SGDLS, CDR2 YYNGEE. This CDR3 spans 14 amino acids. This CDR3 is CASSAHHGNAEAFF. The DNA for the CDR3 is TGTGCCAGCAGCGCCCACCACGGGAACGCTGAAGCTTTCTTT.

The chain combines TRBV5-1 with TRBJ2-3, with TRBD2 matching over 15 bases. V shed 5 bases, J shed 6 bases, and the junction held 16 bases outside the gene matches. Germline CDR1 SGHRS, CDR2 YFSETQ. The CDR3 has 19 residues. DNA for the CDR3: TGCGCCAGCAGGGGGGTCCCCAGGACTAGCGGGGGGGCCATGGATACGCAGTATTTT. Its protein product is CASRGVPRTSGGAMDTQYF.

This clone appeared a single time. This chain links TRBV5-4 with TRBJ2-7; the D is unclear. This CDR3 comprises 15 residues. The germline V gene encodes CDR1 SGHNT and CDR2 YYREEE (reference sequence). Trimming removed 0 bases from V and 6 bases from J, with 16 bases in between. The CDR3 region is CASSLEVADSREQYF. The CDR3 DNA sequence: TGTGCCAGCAGCTTGGAAGTCGCCGATAGCCGCGAGCAGTACTTC.

The genes are TRBV2 and TRBJ1-1; 10 nucleotides match TRBD1. The germline gives CDR1 SNHLY, CDR2 FYNNEI. Unmatched junction bases numbered 12, after V lost 4 bases and J lost 4 bases. This CDR3 has 17 amino acids. The CDR3 nucleotides read TGTGCCAGCAGTGGCCCCCGGGACAGGGGTGGTAGCACTGAAGCTTTCTTT. Protein: CASSGPRDRGGSTEAFF.

The chain uses TRBV2 and TRBJ2-2; D not certain. The ends were cut back, 4 bases at V and 4 bases at J, with 4 bases in the middle. Per germline, CDR1 SNHLY and CDR2 FYNNEI. The CDR3 loop spans 12 amino acids. CDR3 bases: TGTGCCAGCAGTGCGAGCACCGGGGAGCTGTTTTTT. Amino acid sequence: CASSASTGELFF. The whole variable domain, filled in from reference TRBV2 and TRBJ2-2, reads EPEVTQTPSHQVTQMGQEVILRCVPISNHLYFYWYRQILGQKVEFLVSFYNNEISEKSEIFDDQFSVERPDGSNFTLKIRSTKLEDSAMYFCASSASTGELFFGEGSRLTVL.

In this sample, this clone turned up a few times. The chain joins TRBV2 to TRBJ2-5; the match to TRBD2 covers 10 bases. From germline, CDR1 is SNHLY and CDR2 FYNNEI. Trimming at V came to 2 bases and at J to 1 base, leaving 19 bases not matched to a gene. CDR3 length: 21 amino acids. This CDR3 reads CASSERDSGFPSGGVQETQYF. The CDR3 region has the DNA TGTGCCAGCAGTGAAAGGGATAGCGGGTTCCCCAGCGGGGGGGTCCAAGAGACCCAGTACTTC.

The chain carries TRBV7-9 and TRBJ2-1, with a tentative D call TRBD2 (5 bases). Germline CDR1 and CDR2: SEHNR and FQNEAQ (reference sequence). The CDR3 spans 15 residues. Between the trimmed V and J ends, which lost 0 bases and 2 bases, there was a span of 8 bases. This chain's CDR3 is CASSLAGSPYNEQFF. Written as DNA, the CDR3 is TGTGCCAGCAGCTTAGCAGGGAGTCCCTACAATGAGCAGTTCTTC.